This T cell receptor beta chain was identified in a study of control samples from healthy donors and cancer patients (dated by TCRdb to between 2020 and 2021). CDR1 and CDR2 are drawn from the germline V gene: SGHTS, YDEGEE. From cysteine to phenylalanine, the CDR3 is 15 amino acids long. Only CDR3 DNA remains: 45 bases, in frame from the first base. Trimming removed 7 bases from V and 2 bases from J, leaving 19 bases between the germline ends. The library was produced with the immunoSEQ multiplex PCR assay. What TCRdb holds here is the immuneACCESS table cut down to in-frame rearrangements. Part of the clones is not present; checked against another copy, under half of the missing clones reflect an unresolved V gene, and the others are unexplained. Here the sample has under 150,000 clones; about 89% occur a single time. 4.9% of the sample is held by the ten biggest clonotypes. Details on this clone: Its antigen is unknown. Base qualities were left out, and no much larger clone turns up one base away.

The chain couples TRBV5-8 to TRBJ2-7; the D segment could be TRBD1, given 6 matching bases. The sample was blood. This TCR was recovered from a man aged 25-45 years in good health. The CDR3 protein is CASSPGHKTTYEQYF. At the DNA level, the sequence is TGTGCCAGCTCTCCGGGACACAAAACAACCTACGAGCAGTACTTC.